These 18 T cell receptor beta chains were sequenced from one sample in a study of early T cells in non-severe SARS-CoV-2 infection. In TCRdb, the 5' RACE reads were re-called with MiXCR into one record per CDR3 protein. The sample contains about 110,000 distinct CDR3 sequences, over 10% of which appear only once. Sequencing was performed on whole blood, taken at baseline. These receptors were taken from an adult who was a healthcare worker with PCR-confirmed SARS-CoV-2 infection or an uninfected control (not recorded which).

V is TRBV3-1 and J is TRBJ2-1, with D possibly TRBD2 on 5 matching bases. V was shortened by 0 bases and J by 7 bases, with 10 bases between the two germline ends. Germline V CDR1 and CDR2: LGHDT, YNNKEL (reference sequence). The CDR3 length is 14 residues. In DNA, the CDR3 is TGTGCCAGCAGCCAAGATAGCCGAGGGAATGAGCAGTTCTTC. Translating gives CASSQDSRGNEQFF.

In this sample, this clonotype turned up many times. V and J are TRBV27 and TRBJ2-4; D may be TRBD2 (5 bases). The V end lost 5 bases, the J end lost 1 base, and 12 bases lay between the germline ends. CDR1 and CDR2 from the germline V gene are MNHEY and SMNVEV (reference sequence). The CDR3 totals 15 residues. The CDR3 region has the DNA TGTGCCAGCAGTCCACTAGGTCTTGCCAAAAACATTCAGTACTTC. Translated, it gives CASSPLGLAKNIQYF.

V gene TRBV3-1 combines with J gene TRBJ1-2, with D unclear. CDR3 length equals 12 residues. The V end was cut by 2 bases, the J end by 4 bases, with 5 bases between. The V gene's germline CDR1 is LGHDT and CDR2 YNNKEL (reference sequence). The CDR3 spells CASSQQSYGYTF. CDR3 coding DNA: TGTGCCAGCAGCCAACAATCCTATGGCTACACCTTC.

This clonotype was picked up a small number of times. The V and J genes are TRBV7-9 and TRBJ1-2; tentative D call: TRBD1 (5 bases). CDR3 length equals 14 residues. The germline V gene has CDR1 SEHNR and CDR2 FQNEAQ (reference sequence). Trimming removed 3 bases at V and 2 bases at J, with 10 bases between. Here the CDR3 reads CASSFKGPNYGYTF. DNA for the CDR3: TGTGCCAGCAGCTTCAAGGGACCGAACTATGGCTACACCTTC. Using reference TRBV7-9 and TRBJ1-2 for the parts outside the CDR3, the full variable domain is DTGVSQNPRHKITKRGQNVTFRCDPISEHNRLYWYRQTLGQGPEFLTYFQNEAQLEKSRLLSDRFSAERPKGSFSTLEIQRTEQGDSAMYLCASSFKGPNYGYTFGSGTRLTVV.

The chain is built from TRBV7-2 and TRBJ2-1, with D hard to call. CDR1 and CDR2 from the germline V gene are SGHTA and FQGNSA. The CDR3 extends over 16 amino acids. The ends were cut back, 4 bases at V and 5 bases at J, with 18 bases in the middle. DNA for the CDR3: TGTGCCAGCAGCTCAGAAGGACCCAGACCTGACAATGAGCAGTTCTTC. Encoded protein: CASSSEGPRPDNEQFF. The whole variable domain, filled in from reference TRBV7-2 and TRBJ2-1, reads GAGVSQSPSNKVTEKGKDVELRCDPISGHTALYWYRQSLGQGLEFLIYFQGNSAPDKSGLPSDRFSAERTGGSVSTLTIQRTQQEDSAVYLCASSSEGPRPDNEQFFGPGTRLTVL.

In its sample, this clonotype was seen a few times. The V and J genes are TRBV20-1 and TRBJ1-2; a possible D gene is TRBD1 (6 bases). Looked up from germline, CDR1 is DFQATT and CDR2 is SNEGSKA (reference sequence). This CDR3 is built from 13 residues. The V end lost 4 bases, the J end lost 8 bases, and 17 bases lay between the germline ends. The CDR3 sequence: CSAIRGTGKGYTF. The DNA of the CDR3 is TGCAGTGCTATAAGGGGGACTGGGAAGGGCTACACCTTC.

The chain links TRBV4-1 to TRBJ1-2, with unresolved D. The CDR3 has 14 residues. Germline loops: CDR1 MGHRA, CDR2 YSYEKL. V dropped 1 base and J dropped 6 bases, with 12 bases sitting between them. Written as DNA, the CDR3 is TGCGCCAGCAGCCAAGCCGGGCCCGAGGATGGCTACACCTTC. Amino acids: CASSQAGPEDGYTF.

The chain recombines TRBV15 with TRBJ2-1, with 7 positions matching TRBD2. The CDR3 runs 15 residues. The germline gives CDR1 LNHNV, CDR2 YYDKDF (reference sequence). Trimming took 0 bases from V and 6 from J; bases not matched to a gene: 5. The CDR3 DNA sequence: TGTGCCACCAGCAGAGACAGCGGGGACTCCAATGAGCAGTTCTTC. It is translated as CATSRDSGDSNEQFF.

This clonotype has a handful of counts. V is TRBV7-2 and J is TRBJ1-2; 7 positions match TRBD1. Unmatched junction bases numbered 5, after V lost 5 bases and J lost 2 bases. The CDR3 extends over 14 amino acids. Germline loops: CDR1 SGHTA, CDR2 FQGNSA. Here the CDR3 reads CASSQKTGNYGYTF. The DNA of the CDR3 is TGTGCCAGCAGCCAAAAGACAGGGAACTATGGCTACACCTTC.

This rearrangement joins TRBV25-1 to TRBJ2-7; D ambiguous. This CDR3 has 12 amino acids. Germline V CDR1 and CDR2: MGHDK, SYGVNS. Trimming removed 1 base at V and 8 bases at J, with 9 bases between. CDR3 sequence: CASSESLGKQYF. CDR3 DNA sequence: TGTGCCAGCAGTGAATCCCTGGGCAAGCAGTACTTC.

This CDR3 reads CSARASRVGGAIGELFF. The CDR3, as DNA: TGCAGTGCTAGAGCCTCCCGCGTCGGGGGGGCCATCGGGGAGCTGTTTTTT. This chain connects TRBV20-1 to TRBJ2-2, with 8 bases that match TRBD2. The CDR3 covers 17 residues. J was trimmed by 7 bases and V by 1 base; bases with no gene match: 14. CDR1 DFQATT and CDR2 SNEGSKA come from the germline V gene (reference sequence).

This clonotype came up a few times. V gene TRBV19 combines with J gene TRBJ1-6, with D perhaps TRBD1 (6 bases). V was trimmed by 6 bases and J by 8 bases, leaving 14 bases between them. The CDR3 has 14 residues. CDR1 is LNHDA and CDR2 is SQIVND in the germline V gene (reference sequence). Written as DNA, the CDR3 is TGTGCCAGTAGCACCTCTGGGGGCGATTCACCCCTCCACTTT. Translation gives CASSTSGGDSPLHF.

This sequence joins TRBV28 and TRBJ2-7; 8 nucleotides agree with TRBD1. Germline CDR1 and CDR2: MDHEN and SYDVKM. Unmatched junction bases numbered 6, after V lost 3 bases and J lost 5 bases. CDR3 length: 14 residues. CDR3 sequence reads: CASSFAGGLNEQYF. Here the CDR3 DNA reads TGTGCCAGCAGTTTTGCAGGGGGCCTCAACGAGCAGTACTTC.

This clonotype was seen only a few times. The V gene is TRBV4-1, the J gene TRBJ2-2, with TRBD1 matching 7 bases. The ends lost 0 bases at V and 7 bases at J; junction bases unmatched: 8. The V gene's germline CDR1 is MGHRA and CDR2 YSYEKL. The CDR3 is 16 residues long. Written as DNA, the CDR3 is TGCGCCAGCAGCCAAGACGTTACAGGGGCTGGCGGGGAGCTGTTTTTT. Translation: CASSQDVTGAGGELFF.

Notes on this clonotype: One base away lies a much larger clone, so this may be a sequencing read error. The V call is TRBV7-9, the J call TRBJ1-5, with 10 bases that match TRBD1. Germline V gene lookup returns CDR1 SEHNR and CDR2 FQNEAQ (reference sequence). This CDR3 region has 15 residues. The CDR3 reads CVSSFSTGGLQPQHF. Written as DNA, the CDR3 is TGTGTCAGCAGCTTCTCGACAGGGGGCCTTCAGCCCCAGCATTTT.

This clonotype was found a few times. This chain connects TRBV7-9 to TRBJ2-1; D gene unclear. The V end was cut by 3 bases, the J end by 8 bases, with 11 bases between. Per germline, CDR1 SEHNR and CDR2 FQNEAQ (reference sequence). CDR3 length: 13 residues. CDR3 sequence (DNA): TGTGCCAGCAGCTTCCATGACGCGGATGAGCAGTTCTTC. Amino acids: CASSFHDADEQFF.

The J gene is TRBJ1-1, the V gene TRBV3-1; D ambiguous. V shed 1 base and J shed 4 bases, with 10 bases lying between them. Germline V gives CDR1 LGHDT, CDR2 YNNKEL (reference sequence). The CDR3 consists of 14 residues. Here the CDR3 reads CASSQAGFSTEAFF. The CDR3 DNA reads as TGTGCCAGCAGCCAAGCGGGTTTTAGCACTGAAGCTTTCTTT.

This sequence joins TRBV12-3 or TRBV12-4 and TRBJ1-3, with D perhaps TRBD1 (5 bases). The CDR3 contains 12 residues. V shed 11 bases and J shed 3 bases, with 11 bases lying between them. The CDR3 DNA sequence: TGTGCCGTCGGGACGTTTGGAAACACCATATATTTT. Amino acid sequence: CAVGTFGNTIYF.